What follows is one T cell receptor (beta chain) and its context. The antigen remains unidentified. The data stem from a study of cytomegalovirus exposure and HLA in healthy donors. Regarding the study as a whole: Testing in vitro showed three CMV-associated chains specific for CMV antigens. TCR beta sequences reportedly predicted the HLA-A and HLA-B alleles of most subjects accurately. There were reportedly fewer N-insertions in an Asian-associated ancestry cluster than the roughly 670-donor mean, in a later analysis.

PCR used 60 Vbeta primers and 13 Jbeta primers. In the authors' workflow: A later analysis counted 80 million or so unique TCR beta chains, 9.5 million to 12 million shared. Sequenced by immunoSEQ multiplex PCR; TCRdb stores in-frame clones only, minus some. V and J calls and clone size are as listed in that table; D and trimming were resolved from the DNA. The sample carries around 91,000 clones, just under 80% recorded once. This TCR was sampled from a male donor in good health and CMV-seropositive. The sequencing input was PBMCs.

The CDR3 loop reads CASSVRQGAQETQYF. CDR3 DNA: TGTGCCAGCAGCGTAAGACAGGGGGCCCAAGAGACCCAGTACTTC. J is TRBJ2-5 and V is TRBV7-8; 10 bases fit TRBD1. Germline V CDR1 and CDR2: SGHVS, FQNEAQ. The V gene end was trimmed by 5 bases and the J gene end by 1 base; junction bases not matched to a gene: 4. This CDR3 spans 15 amino acids.